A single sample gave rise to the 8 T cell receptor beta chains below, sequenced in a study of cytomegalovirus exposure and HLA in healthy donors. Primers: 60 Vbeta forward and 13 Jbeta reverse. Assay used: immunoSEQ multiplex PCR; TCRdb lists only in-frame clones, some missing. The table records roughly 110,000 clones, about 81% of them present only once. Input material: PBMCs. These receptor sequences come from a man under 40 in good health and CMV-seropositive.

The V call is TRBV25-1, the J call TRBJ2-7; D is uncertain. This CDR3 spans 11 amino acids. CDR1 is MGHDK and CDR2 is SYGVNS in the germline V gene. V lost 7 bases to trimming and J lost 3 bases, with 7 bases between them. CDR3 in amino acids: CASTQFYEQYF. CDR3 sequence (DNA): TGTGCCAGCACCCAGTTCTACGAGCAGTACTTC.

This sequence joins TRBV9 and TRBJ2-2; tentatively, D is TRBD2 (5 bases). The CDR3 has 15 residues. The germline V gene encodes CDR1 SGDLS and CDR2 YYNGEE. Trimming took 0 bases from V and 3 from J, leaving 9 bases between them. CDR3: CASSVAGKDTGELFF. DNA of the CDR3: TGTGCCAGCAGCGTAGCGGGGAAGGACACCGGGGAGCTGTTTTTT.

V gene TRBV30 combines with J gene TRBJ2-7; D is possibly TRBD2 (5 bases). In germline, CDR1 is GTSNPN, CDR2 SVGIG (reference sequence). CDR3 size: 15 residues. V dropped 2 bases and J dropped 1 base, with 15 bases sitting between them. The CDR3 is CAWSIREGVSYEQYF. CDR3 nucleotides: TGTGCCTGGAGTATCCGAGAGGGTGTTTCCTACGAGCAGTACTTC.

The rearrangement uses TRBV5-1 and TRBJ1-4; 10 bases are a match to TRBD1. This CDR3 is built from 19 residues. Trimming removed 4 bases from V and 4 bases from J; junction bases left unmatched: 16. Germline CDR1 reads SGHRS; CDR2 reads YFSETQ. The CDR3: CASSVAGQGSFGYNEKLFF. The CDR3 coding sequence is TGCGCCAGCAGCGTGGCGGGACAGGGGAGCTTTGGCTATAATGAAAAACTGTTTTTT.

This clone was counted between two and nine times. The CDR3 sequence is CASSLESGSGGYTF. CDR3 in DNA: TGTGCCAGCAGCTTGGAAAGCGGGTCTGGAGGCTACACCTTC. V usage is TRBV5-4 and J usage is TRBJ1-2; D is undetermined. The germline CDR1 and CDR2 sequences are SGHNT and YYREEE (reference sequence). The CDR3 totals 14 residues. Trimming stripped 0 bases from V and 8 bases from J, with 14 bases between.

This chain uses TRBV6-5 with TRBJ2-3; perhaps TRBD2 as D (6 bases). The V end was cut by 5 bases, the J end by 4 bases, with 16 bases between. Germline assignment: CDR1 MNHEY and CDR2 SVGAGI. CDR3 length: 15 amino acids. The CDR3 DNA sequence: TGTGCCAGCAGTCCTACTCTCGGGAGTGCAGATACGCAGTATTTT. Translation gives CASSPTLGSADTQYF.

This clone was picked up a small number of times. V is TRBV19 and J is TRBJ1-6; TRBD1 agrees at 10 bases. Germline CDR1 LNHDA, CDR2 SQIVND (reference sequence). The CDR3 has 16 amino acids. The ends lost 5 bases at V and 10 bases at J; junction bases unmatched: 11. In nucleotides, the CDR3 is TGTGCCAGTAGTGTACACCGGGACAGGGGTGGATCACCCCTCCACTTT. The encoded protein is CASSVHRDRGGSPLHF.

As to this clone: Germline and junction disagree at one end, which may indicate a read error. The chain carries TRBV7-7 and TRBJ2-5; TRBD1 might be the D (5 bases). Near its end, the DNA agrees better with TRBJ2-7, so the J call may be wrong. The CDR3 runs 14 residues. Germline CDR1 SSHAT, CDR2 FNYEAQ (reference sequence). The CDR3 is CASSPGHSEYEQYF. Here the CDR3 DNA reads TGTGCTAGCAGCCCCGGACATTCAGAGTACGAGCAGTACTTC.